Presented here are 15 T cell receptor beta chains from one specimen sequenced in a study of blood T cell repertoires in COVID-19. Here immunoSEQ multiplex PCR was the method, and the copy in TCRdb shows in-frame clones only, minus some. The sample includes around 450,000 clones, less than 95% of them seen just once. Sequencing was performed on PBMCs or T cells enriched from blood (not recorded which). Source of these receptors: a man between 18 and 29 years old who had recovered from COVID-19.

The chain combines TRBV11-2 with TRBJ2-7; 7 nucleotides line up with TRBD2. V gave up 1 base and J gave up 4 bases; unmatched junction bases: 7. Per the germline V gene, CDR1 is SGHAT and CDR2 is FQNNGV. This CDR3 is 15 amino acids long. As DNA, the CDR3 is TGTGCCAGCAGCTTAGGCGGCGGGAGTAAGTACGAGCAGTACTTC. Translating gives CASSLGGGSKYEQYF.

The chain combines TRBV7-3 with TRBJ2-2; D remains unclear. Germline V gives CDR1 SGHTA, CDR2 FQGTGA. V lost 6 bases to trimming and J lost 1 base, with 6 bases between them. The CDR3 is made up of 13 amino acids. In DNA, the CDR3 is TGTGCCAGCAGTCCAGGGAACACCGGGGAGCTGTTTTTT. It is translated as CASSPGNTGELFF.

This chain connects TRBV29-1 to TRBJ1-1, with a tentative D call TRBD1 (5 bases). The CDR3 spans 13 residues. Trimming stripped 4 bases from V and 4 bases from J, with 13 bases between. Germline V gives CDR1 SQVTM, CDR2 ANQGSEA. Here the CDR3 DNA reads TGCAGCGTTGTGGGCAGGGTATCCACTGAAGCTTTCTTT. This gives the protein CSVVGRVSTEAFF.

CDR3 sequence: CSVRTGSTGNTIYF. CDR3 bases: TGCAGCGTGAGAACAGGGTCCACTGGAAACACCATATATTTT. The V gene is TRBV29-1, the J gene TRBJ1-3, with a possible D match to TRBD1 (6 bases). V dropped 6 bases and J dropped 2 bases, with 14 bases sitting between them. CDR3 length: 14 amino acids. CDR1 and CDR2 from the germline V gene are SQVTM and ANQGSEA.

This sequence joins TRBV7-2 and TRBJ2-1; 9 bases agree with TRBD2. Germline V CDR1 and CDR2: SGHTA, FQGNSA. The CDR3 sequence is 15 residues long. J gave up 6 bases and V 4 bases, and 7 bases lay outside the gene matches. The CDR3 protein is CASSYSGGRINEQFF. The DNA of the CDR3 is TGTGCCAGCAGCTATAGCGGGGGCCGGATCAATGAGCAGTTCTTC. The full variable domain, rest sourced from reference TRBV7-2 and TRBJ2-1, is GAGVSQSPSNKVTEKGKDVELRCDPISGHTALYWYRQSLGQGLEFLIYFQGNSAPDKSGLPSDRFSAERTGGSVSTLTIQRTQQEDSAVYLCASSYSGGRINEQFFGPGTRLTVL.

Concerning this clone itself: A much larger clonotype is one base distant, so this may be a read error. The V call is TRBV5-1, the J call TRBJ1-6; a weak D match, TRBD1 (5 bases). This CDR3 contains 14 residues. Trimming cost V 0 bases and J 5 bases, with 6 bases left between them. The germline V gene encodes CDR1 SGHRS and CDR2 YFSETQ. This CDR3 is CASSLAGNNSPLHF. CDR3 nucleotides: TGCGCCAGCAGCTTGGCAGGGAATAATTCACCCCTCCACTTT.

The V gene is TRBV11-3, the J gene TRBJ2-1; possible D gene TRBD2, 5 bases. The CDR3 consists of 12 residues. Between the trimmed V and J ends, which lost 5 bases and 10 bases, there was a span of 12 bases. Germline values: CDR1 SGHNT, CDR2 YENEEA. The CDR3, as DNA: TGTGCCAGCAGCGCCACTAGGAAGGAGCAGTTCTTC. Its protein product is CASSATRKEQFF.

The genes are TRBV6-5 and TRBJ2-5; D is possibly TRBD2 (6 bases). The CDR3 is 13 residues long. V lost 7 bases, J lost 6 bases, and 15 bases lay in between. Germline loops: CDR1 MNHEY, CDR2 SVGAGI. The CDR3 region has the DNA TGTGCCAGCACCATCGGGGGAGAAAAGACCCAGTACTTC. Its translation: CASTIGGEKTQYF.

This chain links TRBV7-2 with TRBJ2-7; maybe TRBD2 (6 bases). The germline V and J ends were trimmed by 1 base and 3 bases, with 10 bases remaining between them. This CDR3 contains 14 residues. Per the germline V gene, CDR1 is SGHTA and CDR2 is FQGNSA. This chain's CDR3 is CASSLDGGYYEQYF. For the CDR3, the DNA is TGTGCCAGCAGCTTAGACGGGGGTTACTACGAGCAGTACTTC. Supplemented by reference TRBV7-2 and TRBJ2-7, the full variable domain reads GAGVSQSPSNKVTEKGKDVELRCDPISGHTALYWYRQSLGQGLEFLIYFQGNSAPDKSGLPSDRFSAERTGGSVSTLTIQRTQQEDSAVYLCASSLDGGYYEQYFGPGTRLTVT.

The chain employs TRBV1 and TRBJ2-7; the table's D call of TRBD2 was not tested on the DNA. TRBV1 is an annotated pseudogene. The CDR3 runs to 18 residues. The CDR3 DNA follows: TGCACCAGCAGCCAAGAGGGCGTCCGGGGGGCTGACCCCTACGAGCAGTACTTC. This codes for CTSSQEGVRGADPYEQYF.

V is TRBV28 and J is TRBJ2-7; 9 positions match TRBD2. V lost 5 bases to trimming and J lost 2 bases; unmatched junction nucleotides: 4. The CDR3 is 14 residues long. CDR1 is MDHEN, CDR2 SYDVKM, per germline. Here the CDR3 DNA reads TGTGCCAGCAGTAGCGGCGGGAGGGCCTACGAGCAGTACTTC. Translating it yields CASSSGGRAYEQYF.

The chain links TRBV3-1 (or the pseudogene TRBV3-2) to TRBJ1-1, with D maybe TRBD1 (6 bases). CDR3 size: 16 residues. CDR1 and CDR2 (germline): LGHDT, YNNKEL (reference sequence). Between the trimmed V and J ends, which lost 1 base and 4 bases, there was a span of 16 bases. The CDR3 bases are TGTGCCAGCAGCCAAGCGACGAACAGGGAAGGCACTGAAGCTTTCTTT. Translating gives CASSQATNREGTEAFF.

This chain joins TRBV7-2 and TRBJ1-5; 10 bases align to TRBD1. Germline-derived CDR1 and CDR2 are SGHTA and FQGNSA. J lost 7 bases, V lost 5 bases, and 8 bases had no gene match. This CDR3 spans 15 amino acids. CDR3 DNA sequence: TGTGCCAGCAGCGCAAGACAGGGGGCCGGGCAGCCCCAGCATTTT. It translates to CASSARQGAGQPQHF.

The V and J genes are TRBV5-1 and TRBJ1-1, with D perhaps matching TRBD1 (5 bases). CDR1 is SGHRS and CDR2 is YFSETQ in the germline V gene. The CDR3 sequence is 14 residues long. Trimming stripped 0 bases from V and 4 bases from J, with 10 bases between. For the CDR3, the DNA is TGCGCCAGCAGCTTGGCGGCCGGGGGCACTGAAGCTTTCTTT. It encodes CASSLAAGGTEAFF.

The rearrangement links TRBV2 to TRBJ1-1; TRBD1 is a possible D gene (6 bases). Germline V gene sequence: CDR1 SNHLY, CDR2 FYNNEI. The germline V and J ends were trimmed by 8 bases and 0 bases, with 13 bases remaining between them. This CDR3 contains 14 residues. DNA for the CDR3: TGTGCCAGCGGCAGGGGAGAACTGAACACTGAAGCTTTCTTT. This encodes CASGRGELNTEAFF.